A single sample gave rise to the 27 T cell receptor beta chains below, sequenced in a study of cytomegalovirus exposure and HLA in healthy donors. Vbeta (60) and Jbeta (13) primers were used in the PCR. The repertoire was sequenced with immunoSEQ multiplex PCR; TCRdb's copy has only in-frame clones and lacks some. The sample records about 100,000 clones, approximately 74% being singletons. Sequenced sample: PBMCs. The receptors come from a female donor in good health and CMV-seropositive.

This clone was observed once. V and J are TRBV7-2 and TRBJ1-1; D is possibly TRBD1 (6 bases). CDR3 length equals 14 residues. V lost 2 bases and J lost 7, with 14 bases in between. CDR1 is SGHTA and CDR2 is FQGNSA in the germline V gene. CDR3 nucleotide sequence: TGTGCCAGCAGCTTATGGACAGCCCATATTGAAGCTTTCTTT. Its protein product is CASSLWTAHIEAFF.

The chain recombines TRBV2 with TRBJ1-2; 7 bases line up with TRBD1. The V and J ends lost 7 bases and 2 bases, in that order; junction bases with no gene match: 10. Looked up from germline, CDR1 is SNHLY and CDR2 is FYNNEI. The CDR3 runs 15 residues. The CDR3 reads CASKGTIRGNYGYTF. CDR3 bases: TGTGCCAGCAAAGGGACAATCAGGGGGAACTATGGCTACACCTTC.

V and J are TRBV6-5 and TRBJ2-2, with 11 bases matching TRBD2. With 7 bases clipped from V and 4 bases from J, the junction kept 5 bases outside the gene matches. This CDR3 has 15 amino acids. In germline, CDR1 is MNHEY, CDR2 SVGAGI. CDR3 DNA sequence: TGTGCCAGCAAGGGTAGCGGGAGGGGCACCGGGGAGCTGTTTTTT. Protein: CASKGSGRGTGELFF.

The CDR3 DNA is TGTGCCAGCAGCCAATCTGTGGGTAGCGGGAGAATGCACGAGCAGTACTTC. The encoded protein is CASSQSVGSGRMHEQYF. The chain has TRBV16 and TRBJ2-7; 9 bases match TRBD2. Germline-derived CDR1 and CDR2 are KGHSY and FQNENV. The trim removed 0 bases at V and 5 bases at J, leaving 11 bases unmatched. The CDR3 is 17 residues long.

V gene TRBV28 combines with J gene TRBJ2-3, with TRBD1 matching 8 bases. J was trimmed by 1 base and V by 2 bases; bases with no gene match: 2. The CDR3 has 15 amino acids. The germline V gene encodes CDR1 MDHEN and CDR2 SYDVKM. Here the CDR3 reads CASSLPGQGTDTQYF. In nucleotides, the CDR3 is TGTGCCAGCAGTTTACCGGGACAGGGCACAGATACGCAGTATTTT.

This clone is a singleton in its sample. The gene calls are TRBV7-8 and TRBJ1-5; 12 bases map to TRBD1. CDR3 size: 18 residues. Trimming took 4 bases from V and 0 from J; bases not matched to a gene: 7. Germline V gene data show CDR1 as SGHVS and CDR2 as FQNEAQ. This CDR3 reads CASSYGTGGPYSNQPQHF. DNA of the CDR3: TGTGCCAGCAGCTATGGGACAGGGGGCCCATATAGCAATCAGCCCCAGCATTTT.

The rearrangement joins TRBV9 to TRBJ1-1, with 9 bases fitting TRBD1. Germline CDR1 and CDR2: SGDLS and YYNGEE. J was trimmed by 6 bases and V by 7 bases; bases with no gene match: 10. This CDR3 is built from 14 residues. The CDR3 protein is CASGEDRGDPEAFF. CDR3 bases: TGTGCCAGCGGGGAAGACAGGGGGGACCCTGAAGCTTTCTTT.

The chain couples TRBV9 to TRBJ1-1, with TRBD1 matching over 8 bases. Per the germline V gene, CDR1 is SGDLS and CDR2 is YYNGEE. The trim removed 3 bases at V and 5 bases at J, leaving 9 bases unmatched. The length of the CDR3 is 15 residues. The CDR3 here is CASSERTGLITEAFF. CDR3 DNA sequence: TGTGCCAGCAGCGAGAGGACAGGGCTAATAACTGAAGCTTTCTTT.

As concerns this clone: This specimen includes other DNA sequences encoding the same CDR3. Written as DNA, the CDR3 is TGTGCCAGCAGTCTCGACAGGGGAAATCAGCCCCAGCATTTT. It encodes CASSLDRGNQPQHF. J is TRBJ1-5 and V is TRBV28, with 8 bases that match TRBD1. V lost 5 bases, J lost 4 bases, and 4 bases stayed unmatched. The CDR3 has 14 residues. In germline, CDR1 is MDHEN, CDR2 SYDVKM.

This chain uses TRBV9 with TRBJ1-4; D possibly corresponds to TRBD1 (5 bases). Per the germline V gene, CDR1 is SGDLS and CDR2 is YYNGEE. The CDR3 spans 15 residues. V was trimmed by 3 bases and J by 7 bases, leaving 16 bases between them. CDR3 sequence (DNA): TGTGCCAGCAGCGCCTGGGGGGGTAGTGGTGAAAAACTGTTTTTT. Translating gives CASSAWGGSGEKLFF. Filled out from reference TRBV9 and TRBJ1-4, the complete variable domain reads DSGVTQTPKHLITATGQRVTLRCSPRSGDLSVYWYQQSLDQGLQFLIQYYNGEERAKGNILERFSAQQFPDLHSELNLSSLELGDSALYFCASSAWGGSGEKLFFGSGTQLSVL.

The genes are TRBV9 and TRBJ2-2, with 8 bases lining up with TRBD2. The V and J ends lost 2 bases and 5 bases, in that order; junction bases with no gene match: 5. From germline, CDR1 is SGDLS and CDR2 YYNGEE. The CDR3 has 15 residues. The CDR3 region is CASSVTAGDTGELFF. The CDR3 DNA reads as TGTGCCAGCAGCGTTACAGCGGGGGATACCGGGGAGCTGTTTTTT.

This clone has a handful of counts. The chain employs TRBV28 and TRBJ1-2, with a weak D call TRBD1 (6 bases). Germline V gene lookup returns CDR1 MDHEN and CDR2 SYDVKM. The V end was cut by 5 bases, the J end by 5 bases, with 12 bases between. The CDR3 has 13 residues. The CDR3 sequence is CASSPRTAYGYTF. The CDR3 region has the DNA TGTGCCAGCAGTCCCCGGACAGCTTATGGCTACACCTTC.

This rearrangement joins TRBV4-2 to TRBJ2-2; perhaps TRBD2 as D (7 bases). Germline lookup yields CDR1 LGHNA and CDR2 YNFKEQ. V was clipped by 1 base and J by 3 bases, with 12 bases between them. The CDR3 totals 16 residues. The CDR3 reads CASSQVGGADTGELFF. The CDR3 nucleotides are TGTGCCAGCAGCCAAGTTGGGGGGGCCGACACCGGGGAGCTGTTTTTT.

The V and J genes are TRBV6-1 and TRBJ1-2, with 10 bases lining up with TRBD1. Germline CDR1 MNHNS, CDR2 SASEGT. The CDR3 covers 13 residues. Unmatched junction bases numbered 7, after V lost 4 bases and J lost 11 bases. The CDR3 DNA is TGTGCCAGCAGTGTAAGGGACAGGGGTTGGTACACCTTC. This gives the protein CASSVRDRGWYTF.

This clone was counted a few times. The CDR3 nucleotides are TGTGCCAGCAGTGATTGGGCGGGGAACACTGAAGCTTTCTTT. Its translation: CASSDWAGNTEAFF. The chain has TRBV27 and TRBJ1-1, with D unclear. Between the trimmed V and J ends, which lost 5 bases and 1 base, there was a span of 11 bases. Germline loops: CDR1 MNHEY, CDR2 SMNVEV (reference sequence). CDR3 length: 14 amino acids.

This clone was seen only a few times. Mismatch with germline at one junction end may stem from a read error. CDR3 region: CASSLGSGKRYEQYF. CDR3 sequence (DNA): TGTGCTAGCAGCTTGGGTAGCGGGAAAAGGTACGAGCAGTACTTC. The chain carries TRBV7-7 and TRBJ2-7, with 8 bases matching TRBD2. CDR3 length equals 15 residues. Germline V gene data show CDR1 as SSHAT and CDR2 as FNYEAQ (reference sequence).

V is TRBV30 and J is TRBJ1-6; D unclear. V lost 2 bases and J lost 9, with 11 bases in between. There are 13 residues in the CDR3. Germline V gene lookup returns CDR1 GTSNPN and CDR2 SVGIG (reference sequence). CDR3 amino acids: CAWSQVESSPLHF. The CDR3 DNA reads as TGTGCCTGGAGTCAGGTAGAGAGTTCACCCCTCCACTTT.

V usage is TRBV28 and J usage is TRBJ2-7; D is unresolved. V lost 4 bases and J 6 bases, leaving 16 bases between the germline ends. The germline V gene encodes CDR1 MDHEN and CDR2 SYDVKM. The CDR3 is made up of 14 amino acids. In DNA, the CDR3 is TGTGCCAGCAGTTCTGAGTATGTTAGCCCCGAGCAGTACTTC. This translates into CASSSEYVSPEQYF.

This clone was detected a few times. The CDR3 DNA reads TGTGCCAGCAGCCAAGAGGTTGAGGACTATGGCTACACCTTC. Amino acids: CASSQEVEDYGYTF. The gene calls are TRBV4-2 and TRBJ1-2; D not resolved. Per germline, CDR1 LGHNA and CDR2 YNFKEQ. There are 14 residues in the CDR3. Trimming took off 0 bases at V and 3 bases at J, with 8 bases between the two ends.

V is TRBV10-3 and J is TRBJ1-4; D perhaps matches TRBD1 (5 bases). V was shortened by 0 bases and J by 4 bases, with 9 bases between the two germline ends. Germline CDR1 and CDR2: ENHRY and SYGVKD. There are 15 residues in the CDR3. CDR3 loop: CAISESQDNNEKLFF. The DNA of the CDR3 is TGTGCCATCAGTGAGTCCCAGGACAATAATGAAAAACTGTTTTTT.

The chain links TRBV18 to TRBJ2-5, with D unclear. This CDR3 has 15 residues. Germline CDR1 reads KGHSH; CDR2 reads LQKENI. The ends were cut back, 4 bases at V and 1 base at J, with 13 bases in the middle. This CDR3 reads CASSQLDLLQETQYF. CDR3 coding DNA: TGTGCCAGCTCACAGCTAGACTTACTCCAAGAGACCCAGTACTTC.

The J gene is TRBJ2-5, the V gene TRBV2; D might be TRBD1 (5 bases). The CDR3 is made up of 14 amino acids. Germline CDR1 SNHLY, CDR2 FYNNEI. Trimming stripped 4 bases from V and 3 bases from J, with 12 bases between. The CDR3 here is CASSVRTREETQYF. The CDR3 coding sequence is TGTGCCAGCAGTGTGAGGACAAGAGAAGAGACCCAGTACTTC.

V and J are TRBV5-1 and TRBJ1-2, with D possibly TRBD1 on 5 matching bases. Germline CDR1 and CDR2: SGHRS and YFSETQ. This CDR3 spans 13 amino acids. The V end lost 4 bases, the J end lost 6 bases, and 13 bases lay between the germline ends. CDR3 amino acids: CASSRGQIDGYTF. The DNA for the CDR3 is TGCGCCAGCAGCAGGGGTCAGATTGATGGCTACACCTTC.

This sequence joins TRBV5-6 and TRBJ1-2, with a tentative D call TRBD1 (5 bases). Germline CDR1 reads SGHDT; CDR2 reads YYEEEE. CDR3 length: 14 residues. Trimming shortened V by 0 bases and J by 7 bases, and 13 bases separated the two germline ends. CDR3 sequence reads: CASSLGRQQAGYTF. CDR3 sequence (DNA): TGTGCCAGCAGCTTGGGGCGACAGCAGGCTGGCTACACCTTC.

V usage is TRBV2 and J usage is TRBJ1-4; tentative D call: TRBD1 (5 bases). Trimming took 6 bases from V and 5 from J, leaving 10 bases between them. Germline V gene data show CDR1 as SNHLY and CDR2 as FYNNEI. CDR3 size: 13 residues. The CDR3 sequence: CASRTVPNEKLFF. In nucleotides, the CDR3 is TGTGCCAGCAGGACAGTCCCGAATGAAAAACTGTTTTTT. The variable domain in full, completed from reference TRBV2 and TRBJ1-4, reads EPEVTQTPSHQVTQMGQEVILRCVPISNHLYFYWYRQILGQKVEFLVSFYNNEISEKSEIFDDQFSVERPDGSNFTLKIRSTKLEDSAMYFCASRTVPNEKLFFGSGTQLSVL.

The V gene is TRBV2, the J gene TRBJ2-5; 10 bases fit TRBD2. CDR3 length equals 15 residues. The J segment lost 1 base and the V segment lost 6 bases, leaving 5 bases of the junction unmatched. Germline CDR1 is SNHLY and CDR2 is FYNNEI. CDR3 protein: CASSLLAGFQETQYF. The CDR3 DNA sequence: TGTGCCAGCAGCTTACTAGCGGGATTCCAAGAGACCCAGTACTTC.

The chain employs TRBV5-1 and TRBJ2-1; 10 bases are shared with TRBD2. Looked up from germline, CDR1 is SGHRS and CDR2 is YFSETQ. This CDR3 has 16 amino acids. The J segment lost 7 bases and the V segment lost 4 bases, leaving 11 bases of the junction unmatched. The CDR3 is CASSLPSGRAGNEQFF. CDR3 in DNA: TGCGCCAGCAGCCTTCCCAGCGGGAGGGCCGGAAATGAGCAGTTCTTC. The variable domain in full, with the rest retrieved from reference TRBV5-1 and TRBJ2-1, is KAGVTQTPRYLIKTRGQQVTLSCSPISGHRSVSWYQQTPGQGLQFLFEYFSETQRNKGNFPGRFSGRQFSNSRSEMNVSTLELGDSALYLCASSLPSGRAGNEQFFGPGTRLTVL.